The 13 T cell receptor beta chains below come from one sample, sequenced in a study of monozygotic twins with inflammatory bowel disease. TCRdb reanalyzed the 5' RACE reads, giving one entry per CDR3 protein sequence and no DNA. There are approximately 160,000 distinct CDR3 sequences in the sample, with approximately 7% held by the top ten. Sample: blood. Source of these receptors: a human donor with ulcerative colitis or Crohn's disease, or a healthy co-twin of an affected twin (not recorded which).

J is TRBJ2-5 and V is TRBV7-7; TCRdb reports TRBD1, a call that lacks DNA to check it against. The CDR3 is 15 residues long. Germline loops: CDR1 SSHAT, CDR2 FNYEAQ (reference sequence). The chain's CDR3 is CASSLVGVNQETQYF.

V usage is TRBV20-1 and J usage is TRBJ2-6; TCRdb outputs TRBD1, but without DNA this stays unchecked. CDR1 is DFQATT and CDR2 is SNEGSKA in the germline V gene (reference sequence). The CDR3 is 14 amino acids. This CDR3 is CSALDRAGANVLTF.

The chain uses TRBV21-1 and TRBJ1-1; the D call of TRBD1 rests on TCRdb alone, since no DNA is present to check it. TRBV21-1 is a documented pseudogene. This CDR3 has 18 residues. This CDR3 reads CASSTLSGTGTMNTEAFF.

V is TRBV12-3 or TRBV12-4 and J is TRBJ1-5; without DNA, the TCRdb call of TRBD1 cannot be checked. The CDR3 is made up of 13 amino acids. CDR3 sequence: CASRGTVRQPQHF.

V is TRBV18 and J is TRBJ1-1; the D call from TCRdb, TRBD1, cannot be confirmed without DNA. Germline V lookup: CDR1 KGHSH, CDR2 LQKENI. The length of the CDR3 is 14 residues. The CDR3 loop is CASSPLDRVAEAFF. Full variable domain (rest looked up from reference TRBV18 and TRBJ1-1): NAGVMQNPRHLVRRRGQEARLRCSPMKGHSHVYWYRQLPEEGLKFMVYLQKENIIDESGMPKERFSAEFPKEGPSILRIQQVVRGDSAAYFCASSPLDRVAEAFFGQGTRLTVV.

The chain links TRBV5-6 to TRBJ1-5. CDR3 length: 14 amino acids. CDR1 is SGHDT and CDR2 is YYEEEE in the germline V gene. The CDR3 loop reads CASSEGRANQPQHF. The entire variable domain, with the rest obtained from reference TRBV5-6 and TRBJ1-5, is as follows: DAGVTQSPTHLIKTRGQQVTLRCSPKSGHDTVSWYQQALGQGPQFIFQYYEEEERQRGNFPDRFSGHQFPNYSSELNVNALLLGDSALYLCASSEGRANQPQHFGDGTRLSIL.

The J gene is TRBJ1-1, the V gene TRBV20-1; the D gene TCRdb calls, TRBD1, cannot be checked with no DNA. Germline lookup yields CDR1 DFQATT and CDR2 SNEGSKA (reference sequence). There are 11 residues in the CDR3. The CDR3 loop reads CSARSGREAFF.

This CDR3 reads CASSQEGTGKSSSGYTF. The gene calls are TRBV3-1 and TRBJ1-2; the D gene TCRdb calls, TRBD1, cannot be checked with no DNA. The germline V gene encodes CDR1 LGHDT and CDR2 YNNKEL (reference sequence). The CDR3 totals 17 residues. Full variable domain (remainder filled in from reference TRBV3-1 and TRBJ1-2): DTAVSQTPKYLVTQMGNDKSIKCEQNLGHDTMYWYKQDSKKFLKIMFSYNNKELIINETVPNRFSPKSPDKAHLNLHINSLELGDSAVYFCASSQEGTGKSSSGYTFGSGTRLTVV.

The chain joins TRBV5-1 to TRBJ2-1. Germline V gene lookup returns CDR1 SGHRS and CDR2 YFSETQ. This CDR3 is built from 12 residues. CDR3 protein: CASSLDNGEQFF.

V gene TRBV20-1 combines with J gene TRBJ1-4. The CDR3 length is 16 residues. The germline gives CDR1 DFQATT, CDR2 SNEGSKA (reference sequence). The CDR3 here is CSAREKGRLINEKLFF.

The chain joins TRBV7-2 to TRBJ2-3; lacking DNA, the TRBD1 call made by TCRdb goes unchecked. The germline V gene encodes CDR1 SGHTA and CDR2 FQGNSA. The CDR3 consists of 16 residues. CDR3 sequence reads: CASSLVGGQGADTQYF.

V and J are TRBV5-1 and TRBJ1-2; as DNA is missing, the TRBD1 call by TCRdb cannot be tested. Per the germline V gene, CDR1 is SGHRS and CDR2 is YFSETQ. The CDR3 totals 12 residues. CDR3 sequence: CASRGGNYGYTF.

CDR3 region: CAIWDHMNTEAFF. V and J are TRBV6-2 or TRBV6-3 and TRBJ1-1; TCRdb's assignment of TRBD1 cannot be checked, as there is no DNA. CDR3 length equals 13 residues. Per germline, CDR1 MNHEY and CDR2 SVGEGT.